This T cell receptor beta chain comes out of a study of T cells in Graves' hyperthyroidism and ophthalmopathy. This clonotype was observed many times. Regions amplified from RNA transcripts were the TCR beta CDR3 regions. First-round RT-PCR targeting the TCR CDR3 was performed with the HTBI primer set. From the multiplex PCR reads, TCRdb called clonotypes with MiXCR, one entry per CDR3 protein. The sample carries about 400,000 distinct CDR3 sequences, roughly 14% recorded once. Uncontrolled infection, other autoimmune disease, pregnancy and lactation each barred patients from inclusion. The CDR3 runs to 14 residues. J gave up 4 bases and V 5 bases, and 10 bases lay outside the gene matches. CDR1 and CDR2 (germline): SQVTM, ANQGSEA.

This rearrangement joins TRBV29-1 to TRBJ2-7; 8 bases agree with TRBD2. The sample comprised blood. This clonotype was sampled from a woman aged 18-29 years with Graves' hyperthyroidism. CDR3 in amino acids: CSVFTSGPPYEQYF. As DNA, the CDR3 is TGCAGCGTTTTTACTAGCGGACCTCCATACGAGCAGTACTTC.